The 8 T cell receptor beta chains reported below all come from one sample, sequenced in a study of control samples from healthy donors and cancer patients. Clones were read by immunoSEQ multiplex PCR, and TCRdb kept only the in-frame ones, dropping some. The sample yields tens of thousands of clones, around 83% seen once. Input material: PBMCs. These receptors all stem from a man between 60 and 70 years old with head and neck cancer.

This clone appeared a single time. The rearrangement joins TRBV24-1 to TRBJ2-5, with D perhaps TRBD2 (5 bases). V lost 4 bases and J 5 bases, leaving 16 bases between the germline ends. CDR3 size: 15 residues. Per germline, CDR1 KGHDR and CDR2 SFDVKD. CDR3 coding DNA: TGTGCCACCAGTGACGCAAATCGCGGAGGCGAGACCCAGTACTTC. The encoded protein is CATSDANRGGETQYF.

The CDR3, as DNA: TGTGCCAGCAGTTATACTGGCGATGAGCAGTTCTTC. Translating gives CASSYTGDEQFF. The chain has TRBV2 and TRBJ2-1; unclear D gene. Trimming cost V 5 bases and J 8 bases, with 10 bases left between them. Germline V gene data show CDR1 as SNHLY and CDR2 as FYNNEI. The CDR3 has 12 amino acids.

This chain joins TRBV29-1 and TRBJ2-6, with D unresolved. Germline lookup yields CDR1 SQVTM and CDR2 ANQGSEA. The CDR3 sequence is 14 residues long. Between the trimmed V and J ends, which lost 4 bases and 0 bases, there was a span of 7 bases. The CDR3 DNA is TGCAGCGTTGCGTTCTTCTCTGGGGCCAACGTCCTGACTTTC. Amino acid sequence: CSVAFFSGANVLTF.

This chain uses TRBV10-3 with TRBJ1-2; 7 bases match TRBD1. The V segment lost 7 bases and the J segment 6 bases; nucleotides outside the gene matches: 11. The CDR3 is 14 residues long. Germline V gene sequence: CDR1 ENHRY, CDR2 SYGVKD. Here the CDR3 reads CAITETPDRNGYTF. The CDR3 DNA is TGTGCCATCACGGAGACGCCGGACAGGAATGGCTACACCTTC.

There are a few counts of this clone. The chain carries TRBV5-5 and TRBJ2-3; D call uncertain. From germline, CDR1 is SGHKS and CDR2 YYEKEE (reference sequence). This CDR3 contains 15 residues. V lost 0 bases to trimming and J lost 2 bases, with 10 bases between them. The CDR3 loop reads CASSLDDFLTDTQYF. As DNA, the CDR3 is TGTGCCAGCAGCTTGGACGACTTCCTCACAGATACGCAGTATTTT.

The chain links TRBV7-9 to TRBJ2-6; 8 bases align to TRBD2. The ends lost 2 bases at V and 1 base at J; junction bases unmatched: 7. Germline CDR1 and CDR2: SEHNR and FQNEAQ (reference sequence). This CDR3 comprises 18 residues. The CDR3 nucleotides read TGTGCCAGCAGCTTAAATTGGCGGGGGGCTTCTGGGGCCAACGTCCTGACTTTC. It codes for CASSLNWRGASGANVLTF. The variable domain in full, with the rest retrieved from reference TRBV7-9 and TRBJ2-6, is DTGVSQNPRHKITKRGQNVTFRCDPISEHNRLYWYRQTLGQGPEFLTYFQNEAQLEKSRLLSDRFSAERPKGSFSTLEIQRTEQGDSAMYLCASSLNWRGASGANVLTFGAGSRLTVL.

The CDR3: CASGREMEQPQHF. Written as DNA, the CDR3 is TGTGCCAGCGGCCGGGAGATGGAACAGCCCCAGCATTTT. The genes are TRBV6-5 and TRBJ1-5; D is undetermined. The CDR3 has 13 amino acids. V lost 8 bases, J lost 7 bases, and 15 bases lay in between. In germline, CDR1 is MNHEY, CDR2 SVGAGI.

In this sample, this clone turned up a few times. The chain employs TRBV29-1 and TRBJ2-1; 9 bases line up with TRBD1. The CDR3 runs to 16 residues. Germline V lookup: CDR1 SQVTM, CDR2 ANQGSEA. Trimming at V came to 0 bases and at J to 3 bases, leaving 6 bases not matched to a gene. CDR3 residues: CSVEDPRQGDYNEQFF. CDR3 in DNA: TGCAGCGTTGAAGATCCGAGACAGGGGGACTACAATGAGCAGTTCTTC.